A single sample gave rise to the 12 T cell receptor beta chains below, sequenced in a study of spatial heterogeneity in lung cancer. Time point reported: sample taken at primary tumor resection. Whole RNA obtained from tumor, nontumor lung or frozen PBMC underwent sequencing without sorting. TCRdb passed the 5' RACE reads through MiXCR, listing each CDR3 protein once. This sample has roughly 80,000 distinct CDR3 sequences, with around 13% found just once. Specimen: PBMCs, collected at surgery. The receptors were gathered from a male donor with early-stage non-small cell lung cancer.

This clonotype was recorded at least ten times. The gene calls are TRBV10-3 and TRBJ2-3, with 13 bases lining up with TRBD2. From germline, CDR1 is ENHRY and CDR2 SYGVKD. CDR3 size: 20 residues. With V trimmed by 7 bases and J by 0 bases, 16 bases remained unmatched. The CDR3 sequence is CAINKGPGLAGTSSTDTQYF. In nucleotides, the CDR3 is TGTGCCATCAATAAAGGCCCGGGACTAGCGGGGACCTCTAGCACAGATACGCAGTATTTT.

The chain carries TRBV19 and TRBJ1-4; TRBD1 matches at 10 bases. Germline V gives CDR1 LNHDA, CDR2 SQIVND (reference sequence). J was trimmed by 7 bases and V by 4 bases; bases with no gene match: 6. The CDR3 is 15 amino acids. The CDR3 DNA reads TGTGCCAGTAGTACCCCCCGGGACAGGGGTGAAAAACTGTTTTTT. It is translated as CASSTPRDRGEKLFF.

This clonotype was seen only a few times. This chain uses TRBV5-6 with TRBJ2-5; TRBD1 is a possible D gene (5 bases). Germline values: CDR1 SGHDT, CDR2 YYEEEE. V dropped 0 bases and J dropped 5 bases, with 14 bases sitting between them. The CDR3 runs to 15 residues. The CDR3 DNA is TGTGCCAGCAGCTTGGCCAATCAGGGTAGGGAGACCCAGTACTTC. Encoded protein: CASSLANQGRETQYF.

The chain combines TRBV24-1 with TRBJ1-2, with D perhaps matching TRBD1 (6 bases). Germline V gene lookup returns CDR1 KGHDR and CDR2 SFDVKD. The V gene lost 3 bases and the J gene lost 6 bases, with 13 bases spanning the gap. This CDR3 spans 14 amino acids. The CDR3 DNA reads as TGTGCCACCAGTGATCATCAGGGGATTGATGGCTACACCTTC. It codes for CATSDHQGIDGYTF.

In its sample, this clonotype was seen a few times. The chain recombines TRBV12-3 or TRBV12-4 with TRBJ2-7, with 9 bases lining up with TRBD2. After removal of 4 bases from V and 6 bases from J, the junction contained 4 bases not matched to a gene. This CDR3 contains 13 residues. The CDR3 is CASSSGTSSEQYF. The CDR3 DNA reads as TGTGCCAGCAGTTCCGGGACTAGCAGCGAGCAGTACTTC.

This clonotype showed up just a few times. This rearrangement joins TRBV7-9 to TRBJ1-2; no clear D gene. The germline V gene encodes CDR1 SEHNR and CDR2 FQNEAQ (reference sequence). The V and J ends lost 5 bases and 1 base respectively, with 14 bases between them. The CDR3 length is 15 residues. The DNA of the CDR3 is TGTGCCAGCAGCCCTAGGATAGTCATTAACTATGGCTACACCTTC. Translating it yields CASSPRIVINYGYTF.

A few counts support this clonotype. The genes are TRBV6-5 and TRBJ1-5; no reliable D call. This CDR3 spans 13 amino acids. The germline gives CDR1 MNHEY, CDR2 SVGAGI. V was pared by 4 bases and J by 2 bases, with 6 bases between. Here the CDR3 reads CASSLIGNQPQHF. The CDR3, as DNA: TGTGCCAGCAGTTTGATTGGCAATCAGCCCCAGCATTTT.

This clonotype was observed at least ten times. CDR3 nucleotides: TGTGCCAGCAGCTTAGTAACAGCGAACACTGAAGCTTTCTTT. Protein product: CASSLVTANTEAFF. The rearrangement links TRBV7-9 to TRBJ1-1, with D unclear. The ends were cut back, 1 base at V and 1 base at J, with 7 bases in the middle. CDR1 is SEHNR, CDR2 FQNEAQ, per germline (reference sequence). The CDR3 length is 14 residues.

Ten or more counts support this clonotype. The genes are TRBV29-1 and TRBJ1-1; D uncertain. The CDR3 is 13 residues long. Looked up from germline, CDR1 is SQVTM and CDR2 is ANQGSEA. The CDR3 coding sequence is TGCATCGTCGAAGAGGTGCCGAACACTGAAGCTTTCTTT. Translation: CIVEEVPNTEAFF.

This clonotype was counted only a few times. V usage is TRBV12-3 or TRBV12-4 and J usage is TRBJ2-7; a possible D gene is TRBD2 (5 bases). V lost 1 base and J lost 7, with 17 bases in between. CDR3 length: 15 residues. The CDR3 region is CASSLDPYAPGEQYF. DNA for the CDR3: TGTGCCAGCAGTTTAGATCCCTACGCCCCGGGAGAGCAGTACTTC.

The chain recombines TRBV5-6 with TRBJ2-3, with D possibly TRBD2 on 6 matching bases. V shed 4 bases and J shed 0 bases, with 18 bases lying between them. The length of the CDR3 is 17 residues. Germline loops: CDR1 SGHDT, CDR2 YYEEEE. CDR3 sequence: CASSRWVIGTSTDTQYF. The CDR3 DNA follows: TGTGCCAGCAGCCGTTGGGTGATAGGGACTAGCACAGATACGCAGTATTTT.

This chain uses TRBV29-1 with TRBJ2-1; TRBD1 aligns across 9 bases. Germline V gene lookup returns CDR1 SQVTM and CDR2 ANQGSEA. J lost 4 bases, V lost 6 bases, and 7 bases had no gene match. CDR3 length: 14 amino acids. CDR3 bases: TGCAGCGTAGCCACAGGGGGCGAGTACAATGAGCAGTTCTTC. It encodes CSVATGGEYNEQFF.